This paragraph reports one T cell receptor beta chain. V lost 5 bases and J 2 bases, leaving 12 bases between the germline ends. Germline CDR1 and CDR2: SEHNR and FQNEAQ (reference sequence). The CDR3 consists of 15 residues. This sample is drawn from a study of neoadjuvant nivolumab and ipilimumab in lung cancer. Measured with immunoSEQ multiplex PCR; TCRdb has only the in-frame clones, and not every one. The sample lists approximately 26,000 clones, 75% to 90% occurring once. The J gene is TRBJ2-2, the V gene TRBV7-9, with D possibly being TRBD2 (5 bases). This TCR was sampled from an adult with non-small cell lung cancer. Material: peripheral blood, obtained before neoadjuvant nivolumab, alone or with ipilimumab. The CDR3 loop reads CASSLRRGNTGELFF. The CDR3 coding sequence is TGTGCCAGCAGCCTGCGACGGGGAAACACCGGGGAGCTGTTTTTT. Combining the CDR3 with reference TRBV7-9 and TRBJ2-2 gives the whole variable domain DTGVSQNPRHKITKRGQNVTFRCDPISEHNRLYWYRQTLGQGPEFLTYFQNEAQLEKSRLLSDRFSAERPKGSFSTLEIQRTEQGDSAMYLCASSLRRGNTGELFFGEGSRLTVL.